This T cell receptor beta chain was sequenced for a study of blood T cells in healthy people across ages. A sample-barcoded 5' primer and a J-beta primer mix were used in a second PCR of roughly 7 to 11 cycles. TCRdb processed the 5' RACE reads anew with MiXCR; each CDR3 protein has one entry. Seen here are around 750,000 distinct CDR3 sequences, 53% observed once, and the top ten hold approximately 40%. Concerning this clonotype: Its antigen is currently unknown.

Whole-study results and caveats: Naive and antigen-experienced cells were not separated, limiting conclusive comparison. Getting older went along with TCR beta diversity per million T cells dropping roughly linearly.

The V gene's germline CDR1 is MNHNY and CDR2 SVGAGI (reference sequence). The length of the CDR3 is 14 residues. V trimming: 4 bases; J trimming: 7 bases; junction bases outside the gene matches: 3. The sequenced sample consisted of blood. This sequence originates from a man older than 75 in good health. The chain joins TRBV6-6 to TRBJ1-6, with 8 bases identical to TRBD1. CDR3 protein: CASSLTGVNSPLHF. The CDR3 DNA is TGTGCCAGCAGTTTGACAGGGGTGAATTCACCCCTCCACTTT.